The 32 T cell receptor beta chains given below trace back to one sample, sequenced in a study of T cells in Graves' hyperthyroidism and ophthalmopathy (dated by TCRdb to the late 2010s). Libraries were built with multiplex PCR. The sample was run on an Illumina HiSeq 2000. The TCR beta CDR3 regions were amplified from RNA transcripts. For the first round of RT-PCR on the TCR CDR3, the HTBI primer set was used together with the Qiagen OneStep RT-PCR kit. The raw public reads went through TCRdb reprocessing: fastp at Q25, MiXCR clone calling, in-frame beta chains kept. Records with the same CDR3 protein are collapsed into one entry carrying the most frequent genes and DNA. The sample records more than 300,000 distinct CDR3 sequences, roughly 15% of which are singletons. Roughly a third of the sample belongs to the ten largest clones. Sequencing input: blood. The source of these receptors is a young woman with Graves' hyperthyroidism that later progressed to Graves' ophthalmopathy.

This clonotype appeared many times. J is TRBJ2-2 and V is TRBV24-1, with a weak D call TRBD2 (6 bases). V was cut by 4 bases and J by 3 bases, with 11 bases left in between. The CDR3 sequence is 15 residues long. The germline CDR1 and CDR2 sequences are KGHDR and SFDVKD. The DNA of the CDR3 is TGTGCCACCAGTGACCCCAGACTAGACACCGGGGAGCTGTTTTTT. This codes for CATSDPRLDTGELFF.

This clonotype was detected a few times. The J gene is TRBJ2-7, the V gene TRBV4-1, with D unresolved. Germline V gene lookup returns CDR1 MGHRA and CDR2 YSYEKL. The CDR3 has 13 amino acids. V lost 2 bases to trimming and J lost 2 bases, with 7 bases between them. CDR3 coding DNA: TGCGCCAGCAGCCAAACAGCCGCCTACGAGCAGTACTTC. Translating gives CASSQTAAYEQYF.

This clonotype has more than one count but fewer than ten. V is TRBV20-1 and J is TRBJ2-3, with D maybe TRBD2 (6 bases). Germline CDR1 DFQATT, CDR2 SNEGSKA (reference sequence). The CDR3 is 12 amino acids. The V and J ends lost 4 bases and 5 bases respectively, with 10 bases between them. CDR3 sequence: CSATLGGDTQYF. Written as DNA, the CDR3 is TGCAGTGCTACTTTGGGGGGAGATACGCAGTATTTT.

This clonotype was counted many times. The chain has TRBV10-3 and TRBJ1-2; 7 bases fit TRBD1. CDR1 is ENHRY, CDR2 SYGVKD, per germline. The junction had 5 bases not matched to a gene; V was cut back by 6 bases and J by 4 bases. CDR3 size: 13 residues. CDR3 loop: CAIRSGQPYGYTF. DNA for the CDR3: TGTGCCATCAGATCGGGACAGCCCTATGGCTACACCTTC.

This clonotype was detected a few times. The chain links TRBV12-3 or TRBV12-4 to TRBJ2-4; TRBD2 might be the D (5 bases). CDR3 size: 13 residues. Between the trimmed V and J ends, which lost 6 bases and 6 bases, there was a span of 12 bases. The CDR3 loop reads CASRLPGGNIQYF. In DNA, the CDR3 is TGTGCCAGCAGATTACCCGGAGGAAACATTCAGTACTTC.

This clonotype was detected a few times. V usage is TRBV19 and J usage is TRBJ2-1; 9 bases are a match to TRBD2. The V gene end was trimmed by 8 bases and the J gene end by 7 bases; junction bases not matched to a gene: 3. The germline V gene encodes CDR1 LNHDA and CDR2 SQIVND (reference sequence). The CDR3 covers 12 residues. The CDR3 sequence is CASAGGANEQFF. As DNA, the CDR3 is TGTGCCAGTGCGGGGGGGGCGAATGAGCAGTTCTTC.

Ten or more counts support this clonotype. The chain uses TRBV28 and TRBJ1-3; D gene uncertain. The V gene's germline CDR1 is MDHEN and CDR2 SYDVKM. Trimming left V 2 bases short and J 0 bases short, with 5 bases between. The CDR3 extends over 14 amino acids. Here the CDR3 DNA reads TGTGCCAGCAGTTTAAAGTTCTCTGGAAACACCATATATTTT. Its protein product is CASSLKFSGNTIYF.

Only one count was recorded for this clonotype. The chain links TRBV20-1 to TRBJ2-1, with 13 bases identical to TRBD2. CDR1 and CDR2 from the germline V gene are DFQATT and SNEGSKA (reference sequence). J gave up 0 bases and V 6 bases, and 14 bases lay outside the gene matches. This CDR3 is built from 19 residues. DNA for the CDR3: TGCAGTGCAGCCGGACTAGCGGGAGTGATGGTGAGCTCCTACAATGAGCAGTTCTTC. This codes for CSAAGLAGVMVSSYNEQFF.

Comments on this clonotype: It may be a read error: a sequence one base away is much more abundant. The chain joins TRBV18 to TRBJ1-1, with D perhaps TRBD1 (5 bases). Germline CDR1 KGHSH, CDR2 LQKENI. This CDR3 is built from 14 residues. This CDR3 reads CASSPRGANTEALF. In DNA form, the CDR3 reads TGTGCCAGCTCACCGAGGGGCGCGAACACTGAAGCTTTATTT.

This clonotype turned up a few times. The chain couples TRBV30 to TRBJ2-1; no clear D gene. The V gene lost 2 bases and the J gene lost 3 bases, with 11 bases spanning the gap. CDR3 size: 14 residues. In germline, CDR1 is GTSNPN, CDR2 SVGIG (reference sequence). Written as DNA, the CDR3 is TGTGCCTGGAGTTTGGCAGGCCGCTACAATGAGCAGTTCTTC. This codes for CAWSLAGRYNEQFF.

This clonotype appeared a few times. V is TRBV19 and J is TRBJ2-1, with 15 bases identical to TRBD2. J was trimmed by 6 bases and V by 4 bases; bases with no gene match: 7. Germline-derived CDR1 and CDR2 are LNHDA and SQIVND (reference sequence). This CDR3 comprises 17 residues. The CDR3 nucleotides read TGTGCCAGTAGTACCATCCCGGGACTAGCGGGGGGCAATGAGCAGTTCTTC. Protein: CASSTIPGLAGGNEQFF.

This clonotype was counted at least ten times. The chain carries TRBV12-3 or TRBV12-4 and TRBJ1-1; no clear D gene. With 7 bases removed from V and 1 base from J, the gap between germline ends came to 7 bases. This CDR3 contains 12 residues. CDR3 sequence reads: CASTPGNTEAFF. The CDR3 DNA sequence: TGTGCCAGCACCCCGGGGAACACTGAAGCTTTCTTT.

CDR3 coding DNA: TGTGCCAGCAGCCCGACCCTGCTGGCTCAGCGGGACGAGCAGTACTTC. It yields the protein CASSPTLLAQRDEQYF. V usage is TRBV14 and J usage is TRBJ2-7, with a weak D call TRBD2 (6 bases). Trimming cost V 4 bases and J 5 bases, with 21 bases left between them. The CDR3 spans 16 residues. Germline-derived CDR1 and CDR2 are SGHDN and FVKESK.

This clonotype appeared many times. The chain has TRBV11-2 and TRBJ1-2; D may be TRBD1 (5 bases). Germline V gene lookup returns CDR1 SGHAT and CDR2 FQNNGV. Trimming pared 5 bases from V and 3 bases from J, leaving 25 bases between. The CDR3 loop spans 18 amino acids. CDR3 bases: TGTGCCAGCAGCCATCAGTGGAGGGGACTGATACTAGACTATGGCTACACCTTC. This sequence encodes CASSHQWRGLILDYGYTF.

This clonotype was counted ten times or more. J is TRBJ2-7 and V is TRBV20-1; 14 positions agree with TRBD2. Germline V gene sequence: CDR1 DFQATT, CDR2 SNEGSKA (reference sequence). V shed 6 bases and J 0 bases; nucleotides not matched to a gene: 4. The CDR3 has 15 residues. CDR3 amino acids: CSADGTSGSSYEQYF. In DNA, the CDR3 is TGCAGTGCCGACGGGACTAGCGGGAGCTCCTACGAGCAGTACTTC.

The sample holds many counts of this clonotype. This sequence joins TRBV6-1 and TRBJ2-5; maybe TRBD1 (5 bases). There are 15 residues in the CDR3. Trimming took 7 bases from V and 1 from J, leaving 16 bases between them. Germline CDR1 and CDR2: MNHNS and SASEGT. CDR3 region: CASMGLESFQETQYF. CDR3 coding DNA: TGTGCCAGCATGGGGCTAGAGAGCTTCCAAGAGACCCAGTACTTC.

This clonotype occurred many times. J is TRBJ2-5 and V is TRBV2; maybe TRBD2 (5 bases). V was clipped by 10 bases and J by 3 bases, with 21 bases between them. This CDR3 has 15 amino acids. Germline values: CDR1 SNHLY, CDR2 FYNNEI. This CDR3 reads CANCRTPGGEETQYF. DNA of the CDR3: TGTGCCAACTGTAGGACCCCCGGAGGAGAAGAGACCCAGTACTTC. Looking up the rest from reference TRBV2 and TRBJ2-5 gives the full variable domain: EPEVTQTPSHQVTQMGQEVILRCVPISNHLYFYWYRQILGQKVEFLVSFYNNEISEKSEIFDDQFSVERPDGSNFTLKIRSTKLEDSAMYFCANCRTPGGEETQYFGPGTRLLVL.

This clonotype came up many times. V is TRBV28 and J is TRBJ1-1; no reliable D call. Germline V gene lookup returns CDR1 MDHEN and CDR2 SYDVKM. The CDR3 contains 12 residues. The V gene lost 6 bases and the J gene lost 7 bases, with 12 bases spanning the gap. The CDR3, as DNA: TGTGCCAGCAGGCTTCGGGTGGGTGAAGCTTTCTTT. This gives the protein CASRLRVGEAFF.

This clonotype occurred many times. V is TRBV12-3 or TRBV12-4 and J is TRBJ2-5, with TRBD1 matching over 9 bases. The CDR3 has 14 amino acids. J was trimmed by 5 bases and V by 6 bases; bases with no gene match: 7. CDR3 residues: CASSSTGGRETQYF. CDR3 sequence (DNA): TGTGCCAGCAGCAGTACAGGGGGCCGGGAGACCCAGTACTTC.

The chain has TRBV13 and TRBJ1-1; D remains ambiguous. Germline assignment: CDR1 PRHDT and CDR2 FYEKMQ (reference sequence). V lost 10 bases and J 0 bases, leaving 18 bases between the germline ends. This CDR3 has 15 amino acids. This CDR3 reads CATGMWSRVNTEAFF. The CDR3 nucleotides are TGTGCCACCGGAATGTGGTCACGGGTGAACACTGAAGCTTTCTTT.

The rearrangement uses TRBV7-9 and TRBJ2-2, with 10 bases identical to TRBD1. The CDR3 contains 16 residues. Germline CDR1 SEHNR, CDR2 FQNEAQ (reference sequence). Trimming removed 5 bases from V and 2 bases from J; junction bases left unmatched: 5. The CDR3 is CASSPRQGANTGELFF. DNA of the CDR3: TGTGCCAGCAGCCCGCGACAGGGGGCTAACACCGGGGAGCTGTTTTTT.

This clonotype was detected ten times or more. This sequence joins TRBV2 and TRBJ2-5, with D possibly TRBD2 on 7 matching bases. CDR3 length: 16 amino acids. Trimming removed 4 bases at V and 2 bases at J, with 17 bases between. Germline loops: CDR1 SNHLY, CDR2 FYNNEI. The CDR3 DNA reads TGTGCCAGCAGTGTATCGGGGGGCGCGGGACAAGAGACCCAGTACTTC. Translating it yields CASSVSGGAGQETQYF.

In this sample, this clonotype turned up many times. The gene calls are TRBV14 and TRBJ1-1, with unresolved D. The germline V and J ends were trimmed by 4 bases and 4 bases, with 16 bases remaining between them. The CDR3 is 15 amino acids. In germline, CDR1 is SGHDN, CDR2 FVKESK. CDR3 nucleotide sequence: TGTGCCAGCAGCCCCGAAGCGGGGTGGTCCACTGAAGCTTTCTTT. It yields the protein CASSPEAGWSTEAFF.

This clonotype occurred a few times. The rearrangement links TRBV4-1 to TRBJ2-5; the D gene is possibly TRBD2 (7 bases). The V gene's germline CDR1 is MGHRA and CDR2 YSYEKL. Trimming left V 4 bases short and J 5 bases short, with 14 bases between. The CDR3 is made up of 14 amino acids. CDR3 nucleotides: TGCGCCAGCAGCCTTGGGGGGGCTGAGGAGACCCAGTACTTC. It encodes CASSLGGAEETQYF.

This clonotype has ten or more counts. The rearrangement links TRBV10-3 to TRBJ1-4; 8 bases are shared with TRBD1. This CDR3 has 15 amino acids. V gave up 0 bases and J gave up 7 bases; unmatched junction bases: 4. In germline, CDR1 is ENHRY, CDR2 SYGVKD. The CDR3 is CAISESATGVEKLFF. In DNA, the CDR3 is TGTGCCATCAGTGAGTCCGCGACAGGGGTTGAAAAACTGTTTTTT.

This clonotype occurred once. The chain is built from TRBV4-1 and TRBJ2-7; D tentatively reads TRBD1 or TRBD2 (6 bases each). V lost 5 bases and J 3 bases, leaving 17 bases between the germline ends. CDR1 is MGHRA, CDR2 YSYEKL, per germline. The CDR3 is 15 amino acids. The CDR3 loop is CASSLRSGEDYEQYF. The CDR3 bases are TGCGCCAGCAGCTTACGGTCAGGGGAGGACTACGAGCAGTACTTC.

The chain uses TRBV27 and TRBJ1-4, with 8 bases fitting TRBD1. The CDR3 spans 15 residues. Germline assignment: CDR1 MNHEY and CDR2 SMNVEV (reference sequence). V trimming: 5 bases; J trimming: 8 bases; junction bases outside the gene matches: 10. The CDR3 DNA reads TGTGCCAGCAGTCTTACAGGGGGGCTCCAAGAAAAACTGTTTTTT. This encodes CASSLTGGLQEKLFF.

The V call is TRBV2, the J call TRBJ2-7; D not resolved. Trimming removed 3 bases from V and 3 bases from J, with 9 bases in between. CDR1 and CDR2 from the germline V gene are SNHLY and FYNNEI. The CDR3 sequence is 13 residues long. The CDR3 here is CASSEGLDYEQYF. The DNA of the CDR3 is TGTGCCAGCAGTGAGGGTCTAGACTACGAGCAGTACTTC.

This clonotype was counted at least ten times. The chain links TRBV29-1 to TRBJ1-1, with D unclear. CDR1 is SQVTM and CDR2 is ANQGSEA in the germline V gene. The length of the CDR3 is 11 residues. The V end was cut by 4 bases, the J end by 1 base, with 4 bases between. CDR3 nucleotides: TGCAGCGTTGCGCAGAACACTGAAGCTTTCTTT. Its translation: CSVAQNTEAFF.

This clonotype was recorded at least ten times. The chain uses TRBV24-1 and TRBJ2-1; tentatively, D is TRBD1 or TRBD2 (5 bases each). Trimming took off 5 bases at V and 10 bases at J, with 23 bases between the two ends. CDR3 length: 16 amino acids. Germline V lookup: CDR1 KGHDR, CDR2 SFDVKD. The CDR3 DNA is TGTGCCACCAGTGCGAACTCCGGGGCCGGTACTGGGGAGCAGTTCTTC. It yields the protein CATSANSGAGTGEQFF.

The genes are TRBV12-3 or TRBV12-4 and TRBJ2-5; 9 nucleotides agree with TRBD2. J gave up 5 bases and V 5 bases, and 9 bases lay outside the gene matches. This CDR3 is 15 amino acids long. Written as DNA, the CDR3 is TGTGCCAGCAGTATTCCTAGCGGGACTCTGGAGACCCAGTACTTC. This gives the protein CASSIPSGTLETQYF.

The chain joins TRBV5-1 to TRBJ2-3, with TRBD2 identical over 12 bases. V shed 1 base, J shed 2 bases, and the junction held 8 bases outside the gene matches. The germline CDR1 and CDR2 sequences are SGHRS and YFSETQ. This CDR3 is built from 18 residues. CDR3 nucleotide sequence: TGCGCCAGCAGCTTGCTTGCTAGCGGGGGGGCGGCCACAGATACGCAGTATTTT. It is translated as CASSLLASGGAATDTQYF.